These 27 T cell receptor beta chains were sequenced from one sample in a study of identical twins. MiXCR, applied by TCRdb to the 5' RACE reads, yields one record per CDR3 protein. Of approximately 700,000 distinct CDR3 sequences in the sample, roughly 20% were seen once. The same data also went into a second study, on T cells expressing NK-cell markers.

Sequenced material: PBMCs. These receptors were taken from a young woman in good health.

This clonotype was counted between two and nine times. V usage is TRBV12-3 or TRBV12-4 and J usage is TRBJ2-2, with D uncertain. V gave up 8 bases and J gave up 0 bases, with 10 bases separating them. The CDR3 is 14 amino acids. CDR3 region: CASQSFPNTGELFF. The CDR3, as DNA: TGTGCCAGCCAGTCATTTCCGAACACCGGGGAGCTGTTTTTT.

This clonotype is a singleton in its sample. The V and J genes are TRBV4-3 and TRBJ2-2; D unresolved. Between the trimmed V and J ends, which lost 0 bases and 4 bases, there was a span of 9 bases. This CDR3 contains 15 residues. The germline V gene encodes CDR1 LGHNA and CDR2 YSLEER. For the CDR3, the DNA is TGCGCCAGCAGCCAAGAGTCCCTATCCACCGGGGAGCTGTTTTTT. Translated, it gives CASSQESLSTGELFF.

This clonotype was counted between two and nine times. The chain couples TRBV5-1 to TRBJ2-7, with a possible D match to TRBD1 (5 bases). Trimming shortened V by 5 bases and J by 5 bases, and 11 bases separated the two germline ends. Germline V gene lookup returns CDR1 SGHRS and CDR2 YFSETQ. The CDR3 is 12 residues long. CDR3 amino acids: CASRAGRNEQYF. The CDR3 DNA follows: TGCGCCAGCAGAGCAGGGCGAAACGAGCAGTACTTC.

The V call is TRBV5-1, the J call TRBJ2-5; D may be TRBD1 (6 bases). V was clipped by 6 bases and J by 5 bases, with 17 bases between them. The CDR3 loop spans 14 amino acids. The germline V gene encodes CDR1 SGHRS and CDR2 YFSETQ. The DNA of the CDR3 is TGCGCCAGCACCTCCCCCCCAGGGGCGGAGACCCAGTACTTC. Translation: CASTSPPGAETQYF.

This clonotype was seen many times. V usage is TRBV12-3 or TRBV12-4 and J usage is TRBJ2-2, with D perhaps matching TRBD1 (6 bases). CDR3 size: 12 residues. Trimming stripped 6 bases from V and 6 bases from J, with 8 bases between. This chain's CDR3 is CASRAGAGELFF. CDR3 bases: TGTGCCAGCAGAGCAGGGGCCGGGGAGCTGTTTTTT.

The J gene is TRBJ2-7, the V gene TRBV11-2, with 10 bases lining up with TRBD2. Trimming at V came to 4 bases and at J to 3 bases, leaving 12 bases not matched to a gene. The germline V gene has CDR1 SGHAT and CDR2 FQNNGV. CDR3 size: 17 residues. In nucleotides, the CDR3 is TGTGCCAGCAGCTCGAAAAACGCTCTAGCGGGAGTCTACGAGCAGTACTTC. Residues: CASSSKNALAGVYEQYF.

The chain links TRBV4-3 to TRBJ2-1; the match to TRBD2 covers 10 bases. CDR3 length: 17 residues. CDR1 and CDR2 (germline): LGHNA, YSLEER. V trimming: 1 base; J trimming: 7 bases; junction bases outside the gene matches: 10. The CDR3 nucleotides read TGCGCCAGCAGCCAAGTAGTTAGTACTAGCGGGAATAATGAGCAGTTCTTC. This sequence encodes CASSQVVSTSGNNEQFF.

This clonotype was detected only a few times. The J gene is TRBJ1-4, the V gene TRBV12-3 or TRBV12-4; TRBD1 matches at 8 bases. The CDR3 sequence is 14 residues long. J gave up 8 bases and V 6 bases, and 8 bases lay outside the gene matches. The DNA for the CDR3 is TGTGCCAGCAGCATAGGACAGGGCTGGGAAAAACTGTTTTTT. Translated: CASSIGQGWEKLFF.

This clonotype was seen only a few times. The chain couples TRBV7-2 to TRBJ2-5, with D perhaps TRBD2 (6 bases). Trimming removed 2 bases at V and 2 bases at J, with 15 bases between. CDR1 is SGHTA and CDR2 is FQGNSA in the germline V gene. The CDR3 runs 16 residues. The CDR3 DNA reads as TGTGCCAGCAGCTTATCATCAGTTCGGGGGCAAGAGACCCAGTACTTC. Translation: CASSLSSVRGQETQYF.

This chain joins TRBV20-1 and TRBJ2-7; perhaps TRBD1 as D (6 bases). CDR3 length: 14 amino acids. Germline V gives CDR1 DFQATT, CDR2 SNEGSKA (reference sequence). The V end was cut by 6 bases, the J end by 0 bases, with 15 bases between. CDR3 residues: CSAAPGQPSYEQYF. The CDR3 nucleotides read TGCAGTGCGGCCCCCGGACAGCCCTCCTACGAGCAGTACTTC.

The chain recombines TRBV15 with TRBJ2-3; D possibly uses TRBD1 or TRBD2 (6 bases each). V was trimmed by 5 bases and J by 3 bases, leaving 24 bases between them. This CDR3 is 18 amino acids long. Germline V lookup: CDR1 LNHNV, CDR2 YYDKDF (reference sequence). In nucleotides, the CDR3 is TGTGCCACCAGCCGGTGGGGGGCGGGCGCAAGGTCGACAGATACGCAGTATTTT. Residues: CATSRWGAGARSTDTQYF.

This clonotype was seen a few times. V gene TRBV12-3 or TRBV12-4 combines with J gene TRBJ2-5, with D perhaps given as TRBD1 or TRBD2 (5 bases each). The CDR3 is made up of 16 amino acids. V lost 6 bases, J lost 4 bases, and 21 bases lay in between. CDR3 in amino acids: CASSPRGWGTGETQYF. The DNA of the CDR3 is TGTGCCAGCAGCCCCCGAGGTTGGGGGACGGGAGAGACCCAGTACTTC.

The gene calls are TRBV9 and TRBJ2-1; D tentatively fits TRBD1 or TRBD2 (6 bases each). Germline V gene sequence: CDR1 SGDLS, CDR2 YYNGEE. CDR3 length: 13 residues. Trimming shortened V by 0 bases and J by 12 bases, and 13 bases separated the two germline ends. The chain's CDR3 is CASSVEVKGGQFF. The CDR3 DNA reads TGTGCCAGCAGCGTAGAGGTCAAGGGGGGGCAGTTCTTC.

In its sample, this clonotype was seen a few times. The chain uses TRBV20-1 and TRBJ2-5, with D perhaps matching TRBD1 (5 bases). V was clipped by 0 bases and J by 1 base, with 15 bases between them. This CDR3 has 16 residues. Germline V lookup: CDR1 DFQATT, CDR2 SNEGSKA (reference sequence). The chain's CDR3 is CSARDLRTSTQETQYF. CDR3 nucleotide sequence: TGCAGTGCTAGAGATCTCCGGACATCGACCCAAGAGACCCAGTACTTC.

The rearrangement uses TRBV4-2 and TRBJ2-1; no clear D. The CDR3 spans 16 residues. Looked up from germline, CDR1 is LGHNA and CDR2 is YNFKEQ. V lost 1 base and J 5 bases, leaving 15 bases between the germline ends. The CDR3, as DNA: TGTGCCAGCAGCCAAGTGGCTCTCCAAGGGCACAATGAGCAGTTCTTC. Protein product: CASSQVALQGHNEQFF.

This clonotype occurred a few times. The chain combines TRBV20-1 with TRBJ2-1, with TRBD2 matching over 13 bases. Trimming removed 2 bases from V and 4 bases from J; junction bases left unmatched: 2. The CDR3 loop spans 15 amino acids. The germline V gene has CDR1 DFQATT and CDR2 SNEGSKA (reference sequence). CDR3 bases: TGCAGTGCTAGATCGGGACTAGCGGGGTACAATGAGCAGTTCTTC. Its translation: CSARSGLAGYNEQFF.

This clonotype occurred many times. V gene TRBV7-2 combines with J gene TRBJ2-7; TRBD2 aligns across 8 bases. J was trimmed by 3 bases and V by 3 bases; bases with no gene match: 7. Germline CDR1 SGHTA, CDR2 FQGNSA. The CDR3 is 15 amino acids. CDR3 DNA: TGTGCCAGCAGCTTCAATAGCGGGATAGTCTACGAGCAGTACTTC. Its translation is CASSFNSGIVYEQYF.

Here the CDR3 DNA reads TGTGCCAGCAGCCCGCAGACAGCCACTAGCACAGATACGCAGTATTTT. This encodes CASSPQTATSTDTQYF. The chain employs TRBV7-9 and TRBJ2-3, with a tentative D call TRBD1 (5 bases). The CDR3 loop spans 16 amino acids. Germline V gives CDR1 SEHNR, CDR2 FQNEAQ (reference sequence). V was clipped by 5 bases and J by 0 bases, with 15 bases between them. The entire variable domain, with the rest obtained from reference TRBV7-9 and TRBJ2-3, is as follows: DTGVSQNPRHKITKRGQNVTFRCDPISEHNRLYWYRQTLGQGPEFLTYFQNEAQLEKSRLLSDRFSAERPKGSFSTLEIQRTEQGDSAMYLCASSPQTATSTDTQYFGPGTRLTVL.

This clonotype was seen more than once but under ten times. The gene calls are TRBV9 and TRBJ2-1; D might be TRBD2 (7 bases). Trimming stripped 4 bases from V and 5 bases from J, with 16 bases between. The CDR3 is 15 residues long. Germline V gene data show CDR1 as SGDLS and CDR2 as YYNGEE. The CDR3 coding sequence is TGTGCCAGCAGCAGAGAGGGGGGGCAGCACAATGAGCAGTTCTTC. Its translation: CASSREGGQHNEQFF.

The CDR3 DNA reads as TGTGCCAGCAGCTTCCAGCGGGGGGGGCATGAGCAGTTCTTC. Amino acid sequence: CASSFQRGGHEQFF. V is TRBV11-2 and J is TRBJ2-1; TRBD2 matches 10 bases. CDR1 and CDR2 from the germline V gene are SGHAT and FQNNGV. The CDR3 is 14 amino acids. V lost 3 bases to trimming and J lost 8 bases; unmatched junction nucleotides: 4.

The rearrangement links TRBV20-1 to TRBJ2-7; no reliable D call. In germline, CDR1 is DFQATT, CDR2 SNEGSKA (reference sequence). The CDR3 covers 12 residues. V was cut by 6 bases and J by 0 bases, with 9 bases left in between. Here the CDR3 DNA reads TGCAGTGCGCCGCGTTCCTCCTACGAGCAGTACTTC. Amino acid sequence: CSAPRSSYEQYF.

Ten or more counts support this clonotype. This sequence joins TRBV3-1 and TRBJ2-2; D unclear. CDR3 length: 14 amino acids. Germline V gene data show CDR1 as LGHDT and CDR2 as YNNKEL (reference sequence). Trimming removed 1 base from V and 2 bases from J, with 5 bases in between. The CDR3 is CASSQGSNTGELFF. The CDR3 nucleotides are TGTGCCAGCAGCCAAGGAAGTAACACCGGGGAGCTGTTTTTT.

This clonotype was counted only a few times. The rearrangement joins TRBV5-1 to TRBJ1-1; D gene uncertain. The germline gives CDR1 SGHRS, CDR2 YFSETQ. The V gene lost 4 bases and the J gene lost 6 bases, with 16 bases spanning the gap. CDR3 length: 14 amino acids. The CDR3 spells CASSPRSVSSEAFF. CDR3 DNA sequence: TGCGCCAGCAGCCCACGGTCGGTGTCTTCTGAAGCTTTCTTT.

This chain connects TRBV5-1 to TRBJ2-7; 7 bases match TRBD1. The germline CDR1 and CDR2 sequences are SGHRS and YFSETQ. Trimming removed 4 bases from V and 2 bases from J; junction bases left unmatched: 6. The CDR3 consists of 14 residues. Written as DNA, the CDR3 is TGCGCCAGCAGCCCTCCGGGACAGACCTACGAGCAGTACTTC. Translation: CASSPPGQTYEQYF.

The gene calls are TRBV29-1 and TRBJ2-1; D perhaps matches TRBD1 (6 bases). The CDR3 extends over 12 amino acids. The germline V gene has CDR1 SQVTM and CDR2 ANQGSEA. With 3 bases removed from V and 6 bases from J, the gap between germline ends came to 9 bases. The CDR3 loop is CSVETGSNEQFF. The CDR3 DNA follows: TGCAGCGTTGAGACAGGTAGCAATGAGCAGTTCTTC.

This clonotype was counted between two and nine times. This chain links TRBV10-3 with TRBJ2-7, with D possibly being TRBD1 (6 bases). Germline V gene lookup returns CDR1 ENHRY and CDR2 SYGVKD. CDR3 size: 14 residues. The V and J ends lost 10 bases and 2 bases respectively, with 18 bases between them. CDR3 region: CATGAPARTYEQYF. The CDR3 DNA sequence: TGTGCCACAGGGGCCCCAGCCCGTACCTACGAGCAGTACTTC.

This clonotype has a handful of counts. This chain connects TRBV7-8 to TRBJ2-7, with D possibly matching TRBD1 (6 bases). The germline V gene has CDR1 SGHVS and CDR2 FQNEAQ. This CDR3 spans 15 amino acids. The V and J ends lost 4 bases and 3 bases respectively, with 16 bases between them. For the CDR3, the DNA is TGTGCCAGCAGCTCGCAGACAGGATCTCTCTACGAGCAGTACTTC. This gives the protein CASSSQTGSLYEQYF. The full variable domain, in which reference TRBV7-8 and TRBJ2-7 provide the parts outside the CDR3, is GAGVSQSPRYKVAKRGQDVALRCDPISGHVSLFWYQQALGQGPEFLTYFQNEAQLDKSGLPSDRFFAERPEGSVSTLKIQRTQQEDSAVYLCASSSQTGSLYEQYFGPGTRLTVT.